This T cell receptor beta chain was recovered during a study of memory CD4+ T cells and cytomegalovirus serostatus. As for the study in general: Donors were healthy Belgian adults, fewer than ten CMV seropositive and roughly 25 seronegative.

Some clones are missing from TCRdb's copy, which holds only in-frame ones; the method was immunoSEQ multiplex PCR. Among approximately 49,000 clones listed, around 77% were seen once. The sort gate was single viable CD3+CD4+CD8-CD45RO+ cells for memory CD4+ T cells. This CDR3 comprises 15 residues. V was pared by 3 bases and J by 2 bases, with 1 base of the junction left unmatched. Germline assignment: CDR1 MNHNS and CDR2 SASEGT. Sequencing was done on a sample of memory CD4+ T cells from blood. The gene calls are TRBV6-1 and TRBJ2-6, with 7 positions matching TRBD2. The receptor was derived from an adult in good health and CMV-seronegative. CDR3 coding DNA: TGTGCCAGCAGTGATGGGGGGGCTGGGGCCAACGTCCTGACTTTC. It is translated as CASSDGGAGANVLTF.